This T cell receptor beta chain was identified in a study of T cells in Graves' hyperthyroidism and ophthalmopathy. Amplification of TCR beta CDR3 regions used RNA as the template. Initially, a first-round RT-PCR of the TCR CDR3 employed the HTBI primer set. TCRdb reprocessed the multiplex PCR reads via MiXCR and lists one record per CDR3 protein. The sample records around 800,000 distinct CDR3 sequences, about two fifths being singletons. Overall study results and limits: Ophthalmopathy, as predicted by the model, came a median roughly 6.8 months after the prediction.

V gave up 0 bases and J gave up 7 bases, with 18 bases separating them. CDR3 length: 15 amino acids. In germline, CDR1 is DFQATT, CDR2 SNEGSKA (reference sequence). This clonotype came up many times. Its antigen remains unknown. Sequenced material: blood. This receptor was taken from a man between 18 and 29 years old with Graves' hyperthyroidism. The V gene is TRBV20-1, the J gene TRBJ1-2; D is unclear. The CDR3 DNA follows: TGCAGTGCTAGAGATCCGGCCGTCCCTTATGGTGGCTACACCTTC. Amino acids: CSARDPAVPYGGYTF.